A selection of T cell receptor beta chains follows, all from one sample in a study of T cell changes during pregnancy in multiple sclerosis. The method was immunoSEQ multiplex PCR; TCRdb's version includes in-frame clones alone and lacks a portion of them. The sample carries roughly 41,000 clones, more than 75% recorded once. Sequencing used CD8+ T cells from peripheral blood mononuclear cells, obtained in the third trimester of pregnancy. These receptors came from a female donor with multiple sclerosis, enrolled in a pregnancy study. The CDR3 runs from the conserved cysteine through the conserved F or W. A D gene is named only where the DNA matches it firmly. For some rows the clone size is stated as once, few or many, or as a class when expanded; others skip it.

D gene: -; J gene: TRBJ2-7; clone size: many; V gene: TRBV5-6; CDR3 protein: CASSLAREQYF; CDR3 DNA: TGTGCCAGCAGCTTGGCCCGCGAGCAGTACTTC
D gene: -; J gene: TRBJ1-6; clone size: -; V gene: TRBV6-5; CDR3 protein: CASGYRSSYNSPLHF; CDR3 DNA: TGTGCCAGCGGATACAGGAGCTCCTATAATTCACCCCTCCACTTT
D gene: -; J gene: TRBJ1-1; clone size: -; V gene: TRBV30; CDR3 protein: CAWSVGGARTEAFF; CDR3 DNA: TGTGCCTGGAGTGTAGGGGGGGCACGAACTGAAGCTTTCTTT
D gene: TRBD2; J gene: TRBJ2-1; clone size: -; V gene: TRBV11-2; CDR3 protein: CASSTPKRGGNNEQFF; CDR3 DNA: TGTGCCAGCAGCACCCCCAAGCGGGGGGGAAACAATGAGCAGTTCTTC
D gene: -; J gene: TRBJ1-1; clone size: -; V gene: TRBV6-6; CDR3 protein: CASSYETNTEAFF; CDR3 DNA: TGTGCCAGCAGTTACGAGACAAACACTGAAGCTTTCTTT
D gene: -; J gene: TRBJ2-7; clone size: -; V gene: TRBV19; CDR3 protein: CASSISGRGYEQYF; CDR3 DNA: TGTGCCAGTAGTATCTCCGGCAGGGGCTACGAGCAGTACTTC
D gene: -; J gene: TRBJ2-3; clone size: once; V gene: TRBV5-6; CDR3 protein: CASSLGTVSTDTQYF; CDR3 DNA: TGTGCCAGCAGCCTTGGCACCGTTAGCACAGATACGCAGTATTTT
D gene: -; J gene: TRBJ1-1; clone size: -; V gene: TRBV6-5; CDR3 protein: CASSIQARNTEAFF; CDR3 DNA: TGTGCCAGCAGTATACAGGCCCGGAACACTGAAGCTTTCTTT
D gene: -; J gene: TRBJ2-7; clone size: -; V gene: TRBV7-9; CDR3 protein: CASSPPGGYEQYF; CDR3 DNA: TGTGCCAGCAGCCCCCCGGGTGGTTACGAGCAGTACTTC
D gene: TRBD1; J gene: TRBJ2-7; clone size: -; V gene: TRBV11-2; CDR3 protein: CASSFTRGPYEQYF; CDR3 DNA: TGTGCCAGCAGCTTTACTAGGGGGCCCTACGAGCAGTACTTC
D gene: TRBD2; J gene: TRBJ2-3; clone size: -; V gene: TRBV30; CDR3 protein: CAWRGRVGDTQYF; CDR3 DNA: TGTGCCTGGCGAGGGAGGGTCGGAGATACGCAGTATTTT
D gene: -; J gene: TRBJ2-3; clone size: -; V gene: TRBV2; CDR3 protein: CAMYTSSTDTQYF; CDR3 DNA: TGTGCCATGTACACCTCTAGCACAGATACGCAGTATTTT
D gene: -; J gene: TRBJ1-1; clone size: -; V gene: TRBV27; CDR3 protein: CASRQGNTEAFF; CDR3 DNA: TGTGCCAGCAGACAGGGGAACACTGAAGCTTTCTTT
D gene: -; J gene: TRBJ2-5; clone size: -; V gene: TRBV7-3; CDR3 protein: CASSFLVGETQYF; CDR3 DNA: TGTGCCAGCAGCTTCCTAGTCGGGGAGACCCAGTACTTC
D gene: -; J gene: TRBJ1-2; clone size: -; V gene: TRBV6-5; CDR3 protein: CASSYSDSPVYGYTF; CDR3 DNA: TGTGCCAGCAGTTACTCGGACAGCCCCGTCTATGGCTACACCTTC
D gene: -; J gene: TRBJ1-2; clone size: -; V gene: TRBV9; CDR3 protein: CASSVDSMVGYTF; CDR3 DNA: TGTGCCAGCAGCGTCGACAGTATGGTCGGCTACACCTTC
D gene: TRBD2; J gene: TRBJ2-7; clone size: -; V gene: TRBV5-6; CDR3 protein: CASSLEAGGHHEQYF; CDR3 DNA: TGTGCCAGCAGCTTGGAAGCGGGGGGGCACCACGAGCAGTACTTC
D gene: TRBD1; J gene: TRBJ1-2; clone size: -; V gene: TRBV4-3; CDR3 protein: CASSQDLPGGGYYGYTF; CDR3 DNA: TGCGCCAGCAGCCAAGATTTGCCGGGAGGGGGCTACTATGGCTACACCTTC
D gene: -; J gene: TRBJ2-7; clone size: few; V gene: TRBV30; CDR3 protein: CAWSAGGAEYREQYF; CDR3 DNA: TGTGCCTGGAGTGCCGGAGGGGCGGAGTATCGCGAGCAGTACTTC
D gene: -; J gene: TRBJ1-6; clone size: -; V gene: TRBV28; CDR3 protein: CASSLPAGDNSPLHF; CDR3 DNA: TGTGCCAGCAGTTTACCAGCAGGGGATAATTCACCCCTCCACTTT
D gene: TRBD2; J gene: TRBJ2-1; clone size: -; V gene: TRBV13; CDR3 protein: CASSLGLAPFF; CDR3 DNA: TGTGCCAGCAGCTTGGGACTAGCTCCGTTCTTC
D gene: -; J gene: TRBJ1-1; clone size: -; V gene: TRBV4-3; CDR3 protein: CASSQGGEGGTEAFF; CDR3 DNA: TGCGCCAGCAGCCAAGGCGGGGAGGGAGGCACTGAAGCTTTCTTT
D gene: -; J gene: TRBJ1-2; clone size: -; V gene: TRBV6-6; CDR3 protein: CASSPATAYGYTF; CDR3 DNA: TGTGCCAGCAGTCCAGCGACAGCCTATGGCTACACCTTC
D gene: -; J gene: TRBJ2-1; clone size: medium-sized; V gene: TRBV29-1; CDR3 protein: CSYGGDTAAPYNEQFF; CDR3 DNA: TGCAGTTACGGCGGGGATACCGCGGCCCCCTACAATGAGCAGTTCTTC
D gene: TRBD1; J gene: TRBJ2-1; clone size: -; V gene: TRBV10-3; CDR3 protein: CAISSLGTGDYNEQFF; CDR3 DNA: TGTGCCATCAGCAGCCTTGGGACAGGGGACTACAATGAGCAGTTCTTC
D gene: TRBD1; J gene: TRBJ2-3; clone size: -; V gene: TRBV7-6; CDR3 protein: CASSPVRGQGTDTQYF; CDR3 DNA: TGTGCCAGCAGCCCAGTGCGGGGACAGGGCACAGATACGCAGTATTTT
D gene: -; J gene: TRBJ2-1; clone size: -; V gene: TRBV5-6; CDR3 protein: CASSLPGGGVEQFF; CDR3 DNA: TGTGCCAGCAGCTTACCCGGAGGGGGGGTTGAGCAGTTCTTC
D gene: -; J gene: TRBJ1-1; clone size: -; V gene: TRBV7-9; CDR3 protein: CASSYRRDTHMNTEAFF; CDR3 DNA: TGTGCCAGCAGCTACCGCCGGGACACTCACATGAACACTGAAGCTTTCTTT
D gene: TRBD2; J gene: TRBJ2-7; clone size: -; V gene: TRBV7-2; CDR3 protein: CASSSGGYLYEQYF; CDR3 DNA: TGTGCCAGCAGCTCGGGGGGGTACCTCTACGAGCAGTACTTC
D gene: TRBD2; J gene: TRBJ2-1; clone size: -; V gene: TRBV27; CDR3 protein: CASKGLLAGGIGEQFF; CDR3 DNA: TGTGCCAGCAAGGGGTTGCTAGCGGGGGGGATTGGTGAGCAGTTCTTC
D gene: -; J gene: TRBJ2-1; clone size: -; V gene: TRBV6-6; CDR3 protein: CASSYRGTYNEQFF; CDR3 DNA: TGTGCCAGCAGTTACAGGGGGACATACAATGAGCAGTTCTTC
D gene: -; J gene: TRBJ2-7; clone size: -; V gene: TRBV9; CDR3 protein: CASSVGEDYEQYF; CDR3 DNA: TGTGCCAGCAGCGTAGGTGAGGACTACGAGCAGTACTTC
D gene: TRBD2; J gene: TRBJ2-7; clone size: -; V gene: TRBV7-3; CDR3 protein: CASSEIAGGLDEQYF; CDR3 DNA: TGTGCCAGCAGCGAAATAGCGGGGGGGCTCGACGAGCAGTACTTC
D gene: -; J gene: TRBJ1-6; clone size: -; V gene: TRBV7-6; CDR3 protein: CASSFKRGPYSPLHF; CDR3 DNA: TGTGCCAGCAGCTTTAAGCGGGGGCCTTATTCACCCCTCCACTTT
D gene: -; J gene: TRBJ2-3; clone size: -; V gene: TRBV6-5; CDR3 protein: CASSPGGPTDTQYF; CDR3 DNA: TGTGCCAGCAGTCCCGGGGGGCCCACAGATACGCAGTATTTT
D gene: TRBD2; J gene: TRBJ2-7; clone size: few; V gene: TRBV15; CDR3 protein: CATSSETSGGSEQYF; CDR3 DNA: TGTGCCACCAGCTCCGAGACTAGCGGGGGAAGTGAGCAGTACTTC
D gene: -; J gene: TRBJ1-1; clone size: -; V gene: TRBV29-1; CDR3 protein: CSVEGRTGSTEAFF; CDR3 DNA: TGCAGCGTTGAAGGTCGAACCGGGAGCACTGAAGCTTTCTTT
D gene: TRBD2; J gene: TRBJ2-1; clone size: few; V gene: TRBV4-2; CDR3 protein: CASSQEAGGHNEQFF; CDR3 DNA: TGTGCCAGCAGCCAAGAAGCGGGGGGGCACAATGAGCAGTTCTTC
D gene: -; J gene: TRBJ2-5; clone size: -; V gene: TRBV27; CDR3 protein: CASSIARRETQYF; CDR3 DNA: TGTGCCAGCAGTATAGCGCGGAGGGAGACCCAGTACTTC
D gene: -; J gene: TRBJ1-1; clone size: -; V gene: TRBV6-5; CDR3 protein: CASSYFSTGTEAFF; CDR3 DNA: TGTGCCAGCAGTTACTTCTCAACAGGGACTGAAGCTTTCTTT
D gene: TRBD1; J gene: TRBJ1-1; clone size: -; V gene: TRBV2; CDR3 protein: CASEYPDRGGTEAFF; CDR3 DNA: TGTGCCAGCGAATACCCGGACAGGGGGGGCACTGAAGCTTTCTTT
D gene: -; J gene: TRBJ2-1; clone size: -; V gene: TRBV5-4; CDR3 protein: CASSSQGREQFF; CDR3 DNA: TGTGCCAGCAGCTCCCAGGGTAGGGAGCAGTTCTTC
D gene: -; J gene: TRBJ1-5; clone size: -; V gene: TRBV9; CDR3 protein: CASSVGGISNQPQHF; CDR3 DNA: TGTGCCAGCAGCGTAGGGGGCATAAGCAATCAGCCCCAGCATTTT
D gene: TRBD2; J gene: TRBJ2-5; clone size: once; V gene: TRBV7-2; CDR3 protein: CASSVRMRGGRETQYF; CDR3 DNA: TGTGCCAGCAGCGTGAGGATGCGGGGGGGCAGGGAGACCCAGTACTTC
D gene: TRBD1; J gene: TRBJ1-1; clone size: -; V gene: TRBV13; CDR3 protein: CASSGSPGQGSTEAFF; CDR3 DNA: TGTGCCAGCAGCGGCAGCCCGGGACAGGGAAGCACTGAAGCTTTCTTT
D gene: TRBD1; J gene: TRBJ1-2; clone size: -; V gene: TRBV19; CDR3 protein: CASGQDSGYTF; CDR3 DNA: TGTGCCAGTGGACAGGACTCAGGCTACACCTTC
D gene: TRBD2; J gene: TRBJ2-1; clone size: -; V gene: TRBV4-1; CDR3 protein: CASSQEEPSGEGRGEQFF; CDR3 DNA: TGCGCCAGCAGCCAAGAGGAGCCTAGCGGGGAGGGGCGGGGAGAGCAGTTCTTC
D gene: TRBD2; J gene: TRBJ2-7; clone size: -; V gene: TRBV27; CDR3 protein: CASSLAGGPGEQYF; CDR3 DNA: TGTGCCAGCAGCTTAGCGGGGGGGCCGGGAGAGCAGTACTTC
D gene: TRBD2; J gene: TRBJ2-3; clone size: many; V gene: TRBV6-4; CDR3 protein: CASSTSGETDTQYF; CDR3 DNA: TGTGCCAGCTCGACTAGCGGGGAGACAGATACGCAGTATTTT
D gene: TRBD1; J gene: TRBJ1-4; clone size: -; V gene: TRBV6-1; CDR3 protein: CASSEGTGEHEKLFF; CDR3 DNA: TGTGCCAGCAGTGAAGGGACAGGGGAACATGAAAAACTGTTTTTT
D gene: TRBD1; J gene: TRBJ2-7; clone size: -; V gene: TRBV7-9; CDR3 protein: CASSSGDRVLEQYF; CDR3 DNA: TGTGCCAGCAGCTCGGGGGACAGGGTACTCGAGCAGTACTTC
D gene: TRBD1; J gene: TRBJ1-6; clone size: many; V gene: TRBV10-3; CDR3 protein: CAISEAGTGPNSPLHF; CDR3 DNA: TGTGCCATCAGTGAGGCCGGGACAGGGCCTAATTCACCCCTCCACTTT
D gene: -; J gene: TRBJ1-2; clone size: -; V gene: TRBV4-1; CDR3 protein: CASSRTFPWQGRPYGYTF; CDR3 DNA: TGCGCCAGCAGCCGCACATTCCCCTGGCAGGGAAGGCCCTATGGCTACACCTTC
D gene: -; J gene: TRBJ2-1; clone size: once; V gene: TRBV9; CDR3 protein: CASSASGETYNEQFF; CDR3 DNA: TGTGCCAGCAGCGCCTCCGGGGAAACCTACAATGAGCAGTTCTTC
D gene: -; J gene: TRBJ1-4; clone size: -; V gene: TRBV5-4; CDR3 protein: CASSKGDSATNEKLFF; CDR3 DNA: TGTGCCAGCAGCAAGGGCGACAGTGCAACTAATGAAAAACTGTTTTTT
D gene: -; J gene: TRBJ1-1; clone size: -; V gene: TRBV5-1; CDR3 protein: CASSLTVRNTEAFF; CDR3 DNA: TGCGCCAGCAGCCTGACAGTGCGGAACACTGAAGCTTTCTTT
D gene: -; J gene: TRBJ2-7; clone size: -; V gene: TRBV5-5; CDR3 protein: CASSLVAYEQYF; CDR3 DNA: TGTGCCAGCAGCTTGGTAGCCTACGAGCAGTACTTC